Listed here are 15 T cell receptor beta chains from one sample, sequenced in a study of Ad26.COV2.S vaccination and SARS-CoV-2 variants. TCRdb's copy holds only in-frame clones and misses some; the assay was immunoSEQ multiplex PCR. The sample includes hundreds of thousands of clones, roughly nine tenths of them seen just once. Sequencing used peripheral blood, obtained after recovery from COVID-19. The receptor set was obtained from a human donor who had recovered from COVID-19.

The genes are TRBV28 and TRBJ1-1, with D perhaps TRBD1 (5 bases). Looked up from germline, CDR1 is MDHEN and CDR2 is SYDVKM. V was cut by 5 bases and J by 4 bases, with 20 bases left in between. CDR3 length: 16 amino acids. CDR3 sequence: CASSITRGVWVTEAFF. DNA for the CDR3: TGTGCCAGCAGTATCACTCGGGGGGTATGGGTCACTGAAGCTTTCTTT.

This clone has a single count. The genes are TRBV6-5 and TRBJ2-7; no clear D. Trimming pared 7 bases from V and 3 bases from J, leaving 7 bases between. The CDR3 has 11 amino acids. CDR1 is MNHEY and CDR2 is SVGAGI in the germline V gene. The CDR3 region is CASNVGYEQYF. The CDR3 DNA reads TGTGCCAGCAATGTAGGCTACGAGCAGTACTTC.

The J gene is TRBJ1-6, the V gene TRBV5-1; D gene unclear. Trimming pared 4 bases from V and 4 bases from J, leaving 21 bases between. Germline V lookup: CDR1 SGHRS, CDR2 YFSETQ. The CDR3 has 18 residues. The CDR3 spells CASSHGLRSAPYNSPLHF. The CDR3 DNA reads TGCGCCAGCAGCCACGGACTTCGTTCCGCCCCATATAATTCACCCCTCCACTTT.

This chain connects TRBV13 to TRBJ1-3, with D uncertain. The CDR3 has 16 residues. From germline, CDR1 is PRHDT and CDR2 FYEKMQ (reference sequence). V shed 6 bases and J shed 4 bases, with 19 bases lying between them. This CDR3 reads CASSLISGESGNTIYF. In DNA form, the CDR3 reads TGTGCCAGCAGTTTGATTTCCGGGGAATCCGGAAACACCATATATTTT.

The chain carries TRBV7-9 and TRBJ2-5; 11 positions match TRBD2. Trimming took 2 bases from V and 2 from J; bases not matched to a gene: 1. Germline loops: CDR1 SEHNR, CDR2 FQNEAQ (reference sequence). The CDR3 loop spans 15 amino acids. CDR3 loop: CASSLLAGGQETQYF. The CDR3, as DNA: TGTGCCAGCAGCTTACTAGCGGGGGGTCAAGAGACCCAGTACTTC. Complete variable domain (other parts from reference TRBV7-9 and TRBJ2-5): DTGVSQNPRHKITKRGQNVTFRCDPISEHNRLYWYRQTLGQGPEFLTYFQNEAQLEKSRLLSDRFSAERPKGSFSTLEIQRTEQGDSAMYLCASSLLAGGQETQYFGPGTRLLVL.

The V call is TRBV12-5, the J call TRBJ1-5; a possible D gene is TRBD1 (5 bases). Germline V gives CDR1 LGHNT, CDR2 FRNRAP. The CDR3 spans 15 residues. V shed 6 bases and J shed 2 bases, with 14 bases lying between them. The CDR3 DNA is TGTGCTAGTGGAGGCAGGGTATTGGGCAATCAGCCCCAGCATTTT. It translates to CASGGRVLGNQPQHF.

The V call is TRBV4-3, the J call TRBJ1-2, with D unresolved. The CDR3 contains 17 residues. V lost 4 bases to trimming and J lost 4 bases, with 22 bases between them. In germline, CDR1 is LGHNA, CDR2 YSLEER. The chain's CDR3 is CASSPTLGIDNIYGYTF. Here the CDR3 DNA reads TGCGCCAGCAGCCCCACCCTGGGCATAGACAATATCTATGGCTACACCTTC.

V and J are TRBV7-6 and TRBJ1-1; D is ambiguous. Germline values: CDR1 SGHVS, CDR2 FNYEAQ. This CDR3 region has 13 residues. Trimming shortened V by 6 bases and J by 1 base, and 9 bases separated the two germline ends. CDR3 sequence reads: CASSPRTNTEAFF. The CDR3 DNA is TGTGCCAGCAGTCCTAGAACGAACACTGAAGCTTTCTTT.

This chain uses TRBV7-9 with TRBJ1-4; D gene ambiguous. Germline CDR1 reads SEHNR; CDR2 reads FQNEAQ (reference sequence). V dropped 1 base and J dropped 7 bases, with 10 bases sitting between them. The CDR3 loop spans 14 amino acids. This chain's CDR3 is CASSLEGPREKLFF. The CDR3, as DNA: TGTGCCAGCAGCTTAGAGGGTCCCCGTGAAAAACTGTTTTTT.

This sequence joins TRBV6-6 and TRBJ2-5; unclear D gene. Germline V gives CDR1 MNHNY, CDR2 SVGAGI (reference sequence). The CDR3 is 15 residues long. V was pared by 0 bases and J by 3 bases, with 11 bases between. The CDR3 DNA sequence: TGTGCCAGCAGTTACTCGCAGAGCTATGAAGAGACCCAGTACTTC. Its translation is CASSYSQSYEETQYF.

The chain joins TRBV4-1 to TRBJ1-1; 8 bases align to TRBD1. Germline V gene lookup returns CDR1 MGHRA and CDR2 YSYEKL. The CDR3 covers 17 residues. Losses at the gene ends were 0 bases for V and 1 base for J; bases not matched to a gene: 7. CDR3 coding DNA: TGCGCCAGCAGCCAAGAGGGCAGGGGGCTGGGGAACACTGAAGCTTTCTTT. As protein: CASSQEGRGLGNTEAFF.

The chain is built from TRBV6-2 or TRBV6-3 and TRBJ2-1; 10 positions match TRBD2. CDR1 and CDR2 from the germline V gene are MNHEY and SVGEGT. With 2 bases clipped from V and 9 bases from J, the junction kept 13 bases outside the gene matches. The CDR3 consists of 17 residues. The CDR3 DNA sequence: TGTGCCAGCAGTTACCCCTCTAGCGGGGGCCCCGCCGGTGAGCAGTTCTTC. Amino acid sequence: CASSYPSSGGPAGEQFF.

This clone occurred once. The V call is TRBV9, the J call TRBJ2-7; TRBD1 matches at 7 bases. CDR1 is SGDLS and CDR2 is YYNGEE in the germline V gene. The ends lost 4 bases at V and 9 bases at J; junction bases unmatched: 13. The CDR3 covers 14 residues. The CDR3 nucleotides read TGTGCCAGCAGCTCCCGGGACGACAGGGTCGGGCAGTACTTC. This translates into CASSSRDDRVGQYF.

This chain connects TRBV9 to TRBJ2-6, with 7 bases identical to TRBD1. CDR3 length equals 17 residues. J was trimmed by 4 bases and V by 2 bases; bases with no gene match: 9. Germline CDR1 and CDR2: SGDLS and YYNGEE. The CDR3 coding sequence is TGTGCCAGCAGCGTCCCTACGACAGGGAAAGGGGCCAACGTCCTGACTTTC. It translates to CASSVPTTGKGANVLTF.

CDR3 coding DNA: TGTGCCAGCAGCTTAGTGGGGGACTCCTACGAGCAGTACTTC. It translates to CASSLVGDSYEQYF. The chain links TRBV5-4 to TRBJ2-7; perhaps D is TRBD1 or TRBD2 (5 bases each). The V gene's germline CDR1 is SGHNT and CDR2 YYREEE (reference sequence). V was pared by 2 bases and J by 0 bases, with 9 bases between. The CDR3 has 14 amino acids.